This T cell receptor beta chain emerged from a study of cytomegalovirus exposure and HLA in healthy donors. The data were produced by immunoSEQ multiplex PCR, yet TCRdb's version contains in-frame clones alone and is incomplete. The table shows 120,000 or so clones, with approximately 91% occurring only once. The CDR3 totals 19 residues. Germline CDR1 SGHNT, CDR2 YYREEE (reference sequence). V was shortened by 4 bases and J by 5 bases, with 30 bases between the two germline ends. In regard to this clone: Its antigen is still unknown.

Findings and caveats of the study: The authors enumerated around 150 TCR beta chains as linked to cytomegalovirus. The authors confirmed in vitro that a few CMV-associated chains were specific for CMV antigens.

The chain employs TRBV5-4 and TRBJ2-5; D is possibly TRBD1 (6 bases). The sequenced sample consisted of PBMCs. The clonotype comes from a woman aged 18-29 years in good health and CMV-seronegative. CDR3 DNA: TGTGCCAGCAGCCCGAAAGGGAACGCAGGGGTGAGTGCGGCGGAGACCCAGTACTTC. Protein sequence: CASSPKGNAGVSAAETQYF.